This T cell receptor (beta chain) was obtained from a study of cytomegalovirus exposure and HLA in healthy donors. 13 Jbeta primers and 60 Vbeta primers were used for the PCR. The method was immunoSEQ multiplex PCR; TCRdb's version includes in-frame clones alone and lacks a portion of them. This table holds more than 70,000 clones, around four fifths found once. Note on this clone: The target antigen is unknown.

General study points: With later analysis, a missense DCLRE1C variant became linked to TCR beta V- and J-gene trimming.

There are 14 residues in the CDR3. The germline V gene has CDR1 LNHDA and CDR2 SQIVND (reference sequence). Losses at the gene ends were 6 bases for V and 5 bases for J; bases not matched to a gene: 4. The chain joins TRBV19 to TRBJ2-2, with 9 positions matching TRBD1. The sequence came from a man between 50 and 59 years old in good health and CMV-seropositive. Sequenced sample: PBMCs. The DNA for the CDR3 is TGTGCCAGTAGAGACAGGGGGGGAACCGGGGAGCTGTTTTTT. Its translation: CASRDRGGTGELFF.